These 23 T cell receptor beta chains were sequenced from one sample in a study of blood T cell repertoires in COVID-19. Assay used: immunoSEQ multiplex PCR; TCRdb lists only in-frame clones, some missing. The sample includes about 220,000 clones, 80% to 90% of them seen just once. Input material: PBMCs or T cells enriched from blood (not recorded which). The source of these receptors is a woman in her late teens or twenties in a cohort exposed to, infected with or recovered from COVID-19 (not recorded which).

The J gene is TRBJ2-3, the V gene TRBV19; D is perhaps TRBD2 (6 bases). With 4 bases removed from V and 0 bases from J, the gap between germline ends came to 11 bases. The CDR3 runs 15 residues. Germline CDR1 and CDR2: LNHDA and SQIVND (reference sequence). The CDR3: CASSSSGASTDTQYF. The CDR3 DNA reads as TGTGCCAGTAGTAGTAGCGGCGCTAGCACAGATACGCAGTATTTT.

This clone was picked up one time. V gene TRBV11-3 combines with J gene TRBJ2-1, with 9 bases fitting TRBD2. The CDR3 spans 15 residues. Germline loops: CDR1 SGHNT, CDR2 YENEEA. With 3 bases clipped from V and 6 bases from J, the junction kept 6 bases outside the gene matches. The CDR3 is CASSFGAGGSNEQFF. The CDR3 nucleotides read TGTGCCAGCAGCTTCGGAGCGGGAGGTAGCAATGAGCAGTTCTTC.

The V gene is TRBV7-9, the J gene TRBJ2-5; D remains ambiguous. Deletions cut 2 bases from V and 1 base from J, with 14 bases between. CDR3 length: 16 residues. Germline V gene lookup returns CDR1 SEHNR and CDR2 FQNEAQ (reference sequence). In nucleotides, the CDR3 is TGTGCCAGCAGCTTAAATCCGGGTATCAGCCAAGAGACCCAGTACTTC. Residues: CASSLNPGISQETQYF.

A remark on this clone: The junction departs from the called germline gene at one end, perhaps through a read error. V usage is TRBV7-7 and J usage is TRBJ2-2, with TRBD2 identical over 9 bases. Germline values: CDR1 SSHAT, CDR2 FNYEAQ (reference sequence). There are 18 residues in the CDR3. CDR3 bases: TGTGCTAGCAGCTCCCTCCCTACGACTAGCGGGAACACCGGGGAGCTGTTTTTT. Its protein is CASSSLPTTSGNTGELFF.

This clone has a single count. CDR3 loop: CASSRGGYGNQPQHF. The CDR3 nucleotides read TGTGCCAGCAGCCGGGGGGGCTATGGCAATCAGCCCCAGCATTTT. The chain uses TRBV5-6 and TRBJ1-5, with D perhaps TRBD1 (6 bases). The CDR3 extends over 15 amino acids. V was cut by 4 bases and J by 2 bases, with 13 bases left in between. The V gene's germline CDR1 is SGHDT and CDR2 YYEEEE.

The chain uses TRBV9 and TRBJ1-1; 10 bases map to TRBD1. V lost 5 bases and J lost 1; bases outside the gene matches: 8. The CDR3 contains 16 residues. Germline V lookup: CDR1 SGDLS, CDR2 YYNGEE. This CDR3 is CASRKGQGDGNTEAFF. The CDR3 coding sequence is TGTGCCAGCAGAAAAGGACAGGGGGATGGGAACACTGAAGCTTTCTTT.

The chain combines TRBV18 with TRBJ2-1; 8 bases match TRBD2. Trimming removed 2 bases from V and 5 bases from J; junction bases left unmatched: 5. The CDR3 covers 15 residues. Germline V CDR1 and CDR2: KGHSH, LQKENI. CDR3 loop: CASSPGAGVHNEQFF. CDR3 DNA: TGTGCCAGCTCACCAGGAGCGGGAGTCCACAATGAGCAGTTCTTC.

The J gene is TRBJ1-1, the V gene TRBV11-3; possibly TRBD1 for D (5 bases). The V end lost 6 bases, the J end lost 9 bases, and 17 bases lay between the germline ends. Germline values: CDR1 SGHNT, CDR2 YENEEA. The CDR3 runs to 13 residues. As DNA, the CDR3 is TGTGCCAGCAGTTCCAGGAAACAGGCTAAAGCTTTCTTT. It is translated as CASSSRKQAKAFF.

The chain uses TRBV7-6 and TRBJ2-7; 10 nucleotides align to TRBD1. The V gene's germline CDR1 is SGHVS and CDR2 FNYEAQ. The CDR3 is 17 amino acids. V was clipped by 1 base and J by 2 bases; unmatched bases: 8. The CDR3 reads CASSLDGGTGEAYEQYF. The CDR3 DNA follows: TGTGCCAGCAGCTTAGACGGGGGGACAGGGGAGGCCTACGAGCAGTACTTC.

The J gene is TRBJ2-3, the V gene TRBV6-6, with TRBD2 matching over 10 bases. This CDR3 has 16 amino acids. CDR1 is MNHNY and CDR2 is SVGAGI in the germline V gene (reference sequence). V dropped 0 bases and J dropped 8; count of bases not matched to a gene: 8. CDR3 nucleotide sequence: TGTGCCAGCAGTTACTCCCTAGCGGGGGCCGAGGGTACGCAGTATTTT. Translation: CASSYSLAGAEGTQYF.

The CDR3 is CAISEGGQSFNYGYTF. The CDR3 DNA reads TGTGCCATCAGTGAGGGGGGCCAGAGTTTTAACTATGGCTACACCTTC. The V gene is TRBV10-3, the J gene TRBJ1-2; D possibly corresponds to TRBD1 (6 bases). The CDR3 runs 16 residues. CDR1 ENHRY and CDR2 SYGVKD come from the germline V gene. The ends were cut back, 2 bases at V and 1 base at J, with 14 bases in the middle.

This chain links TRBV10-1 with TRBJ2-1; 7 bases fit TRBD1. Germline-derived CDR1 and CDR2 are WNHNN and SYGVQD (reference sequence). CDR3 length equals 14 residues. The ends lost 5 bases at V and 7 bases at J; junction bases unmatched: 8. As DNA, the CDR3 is TGCGCCAGCAGTAAATTGACAGGGAATAATGAGCAGTTCTTC. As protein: CASSKLTGNNEQFF.

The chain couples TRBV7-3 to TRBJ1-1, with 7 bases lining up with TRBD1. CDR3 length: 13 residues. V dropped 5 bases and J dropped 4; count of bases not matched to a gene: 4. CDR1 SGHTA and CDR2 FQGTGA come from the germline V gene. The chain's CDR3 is CASSEDRSTEAFF. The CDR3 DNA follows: TGTGCCAGCAGCGAGGACAGGTCCACTGAAGCTTTCTTT.

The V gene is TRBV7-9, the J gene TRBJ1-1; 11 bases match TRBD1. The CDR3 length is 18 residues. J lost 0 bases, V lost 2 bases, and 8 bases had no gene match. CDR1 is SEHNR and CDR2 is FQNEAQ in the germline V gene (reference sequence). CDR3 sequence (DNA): TGTGCCAGCAGCTTATGGACAGGGGGCCGAGGTATGAACACTGAAGCTTTCTTT. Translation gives CASSLWTGGRGMNTEAFF. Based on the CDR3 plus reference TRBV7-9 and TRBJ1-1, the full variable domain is DTGVSQNPRHKITKRGQNVTFRCDPISEHNRLYWYRQTLGQGPEFLTYFQNEAQLEKSRLLSDRFSAERPKGSFSTLEIQRTEQGDSAMYLCASSLWTGGRGMNTEAFFGQGTRLTVV.

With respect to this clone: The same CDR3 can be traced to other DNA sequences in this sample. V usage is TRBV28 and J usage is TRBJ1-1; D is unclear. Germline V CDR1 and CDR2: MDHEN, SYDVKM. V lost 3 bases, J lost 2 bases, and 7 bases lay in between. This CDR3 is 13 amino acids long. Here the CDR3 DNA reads TGTGCCAGCAGTTTTTCGGGAAACACTGAAGCTTTCTTT. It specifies CASSFSGNTEAFF.

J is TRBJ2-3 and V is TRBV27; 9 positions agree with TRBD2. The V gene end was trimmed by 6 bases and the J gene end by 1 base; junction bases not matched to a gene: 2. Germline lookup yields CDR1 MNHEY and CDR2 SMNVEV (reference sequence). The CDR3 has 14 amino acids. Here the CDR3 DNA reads TGTGCCAGCAGAATAGCGGGGGGCACAGATACGCAGTATTTT. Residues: CASRIAGGTDTQYF.

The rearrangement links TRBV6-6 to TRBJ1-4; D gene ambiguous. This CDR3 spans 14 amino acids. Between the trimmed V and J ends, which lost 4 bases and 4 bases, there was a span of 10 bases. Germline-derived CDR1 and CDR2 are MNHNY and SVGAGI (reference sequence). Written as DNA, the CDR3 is TGTGCCAGCAGTTCCCAGGATCTTAATGAAAAACTGTTTTTT. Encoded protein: CASSSQDLNEKLFF.

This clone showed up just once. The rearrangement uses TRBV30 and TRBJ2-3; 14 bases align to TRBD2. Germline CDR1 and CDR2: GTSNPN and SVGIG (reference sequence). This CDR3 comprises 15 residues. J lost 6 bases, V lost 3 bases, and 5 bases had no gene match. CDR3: CAWRTGLAGADTQYF. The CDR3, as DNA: TGTGCCTGGAGGACGGGACTAGCGGGAGCTGATACGCAGTATTTT. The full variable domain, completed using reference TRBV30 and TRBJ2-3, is SQTIHQWPATLVQPVGSPLSLECTVEGTSNPNLYWYRQAAGRGLQLLFYSVGIGQISSEVPQNLSASRPQDRQFILSSKKLLLSDSGFYLCAWRTGLAGADTQYFGPGTRLTVL.

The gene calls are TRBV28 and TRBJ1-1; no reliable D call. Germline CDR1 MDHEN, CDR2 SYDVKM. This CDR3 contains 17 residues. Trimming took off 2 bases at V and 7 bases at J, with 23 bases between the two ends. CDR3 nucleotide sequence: TGTGCCAGCAGTTTACCGAAACAACCTCGACTCCCTAATGAAGCTTTCTTT. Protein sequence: CASSLPKQPRLPNEAFF.

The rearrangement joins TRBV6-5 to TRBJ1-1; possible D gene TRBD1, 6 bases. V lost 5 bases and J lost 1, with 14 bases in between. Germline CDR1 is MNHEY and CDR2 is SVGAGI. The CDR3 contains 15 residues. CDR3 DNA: TGTGCCAGCAGTCCTCAGGGGATCGGGAACACTGAAGCTTTCTTT. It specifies CASSPQGIGNTEAFF.

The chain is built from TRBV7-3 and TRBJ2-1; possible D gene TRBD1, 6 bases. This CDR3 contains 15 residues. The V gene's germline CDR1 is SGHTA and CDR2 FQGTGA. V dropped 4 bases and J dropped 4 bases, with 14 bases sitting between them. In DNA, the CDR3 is TGTGCCAGCAGCTCCCGGGACACAGCTTACAATGAGCAGTTCTTC. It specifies CASSSRDTAYNEQFF.

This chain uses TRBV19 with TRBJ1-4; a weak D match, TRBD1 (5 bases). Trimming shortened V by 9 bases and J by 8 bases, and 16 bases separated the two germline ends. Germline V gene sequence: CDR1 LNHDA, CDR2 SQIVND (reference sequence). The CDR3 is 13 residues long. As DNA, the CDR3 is TGTGCCAGCTTAATGTACCCAGGGGAAAAACTGTTTTTT. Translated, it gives CASLMYPGEKLFF.

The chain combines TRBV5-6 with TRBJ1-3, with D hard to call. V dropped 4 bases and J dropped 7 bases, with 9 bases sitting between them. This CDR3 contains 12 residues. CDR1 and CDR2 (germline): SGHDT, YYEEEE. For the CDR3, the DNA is TGTGCCAGCAGCACCGCGAGGAACACCATATATTTT. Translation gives CASSTARNTIYF.